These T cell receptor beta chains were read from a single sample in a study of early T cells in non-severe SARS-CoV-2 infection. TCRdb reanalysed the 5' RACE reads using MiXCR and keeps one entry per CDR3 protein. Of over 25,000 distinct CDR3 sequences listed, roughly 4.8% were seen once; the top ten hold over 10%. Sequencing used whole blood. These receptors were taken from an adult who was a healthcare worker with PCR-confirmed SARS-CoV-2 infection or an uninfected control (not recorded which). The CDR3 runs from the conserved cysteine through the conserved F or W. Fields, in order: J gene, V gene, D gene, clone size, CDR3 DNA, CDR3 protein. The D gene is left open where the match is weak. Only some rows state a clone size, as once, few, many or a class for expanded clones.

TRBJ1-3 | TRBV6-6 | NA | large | TGTGCCAGCACCGCCCTCCAATCTGGAAACACCATATATTTT | CASTALQSGNTIYF
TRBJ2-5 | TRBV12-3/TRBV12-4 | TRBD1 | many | TGTGCCAGCGGACAGGACAGGGTCAGGGAGACCCAGTACTTC | CASGQDRVRETQYF
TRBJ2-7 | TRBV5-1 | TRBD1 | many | TGCGCCAGCAGCCGGGGACAGAATTACGAGCAGTACTTC | CASSRGQNYEQYF
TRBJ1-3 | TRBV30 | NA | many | TGTGCCTGGAGTCGGGGGGATGGAAACACCATATATTTT | CAWSRGDGNTIYF
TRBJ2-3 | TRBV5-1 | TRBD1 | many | TGCGCCAGCATGGGGACAGGGGGCACAGATACGCAGTATTTT | CASMGTGGTDTQYF
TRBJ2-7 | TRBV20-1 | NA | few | TGCAGTGCTAGAGACCTTAACGAGCAGTACTTC | CSARDLNEQYF
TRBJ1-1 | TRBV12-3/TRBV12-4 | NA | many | TGTGCTTGCCGAATCGGGGGGAACACTGAAGCTTTCTTT | CACRIGGNTEAFF
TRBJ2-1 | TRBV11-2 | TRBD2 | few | TGTGCCAGCAGCTTGAGGGTAGCGGGAGCCCATGAGCAGTTCTTC | CASSLRVAGAHEQFF
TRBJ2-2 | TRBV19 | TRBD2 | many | TGTGCCAGTAGTACTAGCGGGGGCACCGGGGAGCTGTTTTTT | CASSTSGGTGELFF
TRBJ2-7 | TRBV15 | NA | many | TGTGCCACCAGCAGAGTCTGGGAGGGGGGGCAGTACTTC | CATSRVWEGGQYF
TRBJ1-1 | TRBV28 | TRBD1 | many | TGTGCCAGCACGAATCCGACAGGGGGCACTGAAGCTTTCTTT | CASTNPTGGTEAFF
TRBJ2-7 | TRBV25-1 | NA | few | TGTGCCAGCAGTGAACTCGGAGGCAGGGGCCCCTCCTACGAGCAGTACTTC | CASSELGGRGPSYEQYF
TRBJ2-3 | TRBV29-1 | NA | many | TGCAGCTCCCCGACAGTCGGGACGGGAGATACGCAGTATTTT | CSSPTVGTGDTQYF
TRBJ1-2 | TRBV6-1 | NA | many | TGTGCCATTTCCCGGACGGACTATGGCTACACCTTC | CAISRTDYGYTF
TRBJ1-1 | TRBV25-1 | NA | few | TGTGCCAGCAGTGCTTTGAGACAGGTGGGCACTGAAGCTTTCTTT | CASSALRQVGTEAFF
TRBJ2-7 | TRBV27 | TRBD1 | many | TGTGCCAGCACAAGGTCTTTCTTGGGACAGTACCCAACTTCCTACGAGCAGTACTTC | CASTRSFLGQYPTSYEQYF
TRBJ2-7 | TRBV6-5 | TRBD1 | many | TGTGCCAGCAGTTACTCAATAGGGACAGGGTTCTACGAGCAGTACTTC | CASSYSIGTGFYEQYF
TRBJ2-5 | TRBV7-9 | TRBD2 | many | TGTGCCAGCAGCGCGGGGGGCAGGGAAAGAGAGACCCAGTACTTC | CASSAGGRERETQYF
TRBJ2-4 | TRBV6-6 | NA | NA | TGTGCCAGCAGAATAACAGGGGAGGGAGCCAAAAACATTCAGTACTTC | CASRITGEGAKNIQYF
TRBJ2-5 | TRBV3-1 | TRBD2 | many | TGTGCCAGCAGCCAAGATTACGGCGGGGGGGCCATACAAGAGACCCAGTACTTC | CASSQDYGGGAIQETQYF
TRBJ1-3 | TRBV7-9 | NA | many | TGTGCCAGCACCCCTATGGGCTCTGGAAACACCATATATTTT | CASTPMGSGNTIYF
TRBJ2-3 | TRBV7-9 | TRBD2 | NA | TGTGCCAGCAGCCGGACTAGCGGGGACACAGATACGCAGTATTTT | CASSRTSGDTDTQYF
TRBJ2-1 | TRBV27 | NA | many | TGTGCCAGCAGTTTTTCAGTAGGGGATGAGCAGTTCTTC | CASSFSVGDEQFF
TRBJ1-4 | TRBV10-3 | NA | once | TGTGCCATCAGTGATTTTAAGGGGCCAGCGAGTGAAAAACTGTTTTTT | CAISDFKGPASEKLFF
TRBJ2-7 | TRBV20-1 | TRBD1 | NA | TGCAGTGCAAAAGACAGGGGTTGGAATTCCTACGAGCAGTACTTC | CSAKDRGWNSYEQYF
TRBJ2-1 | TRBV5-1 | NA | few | TGCGCCAGCAGCTCCTGGCCAGGGGACTTACACAATGAGCAGTTCTTC | CASSSWPGDLHNEQFF
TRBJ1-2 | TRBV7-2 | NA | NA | TGTGCCAGCAGCGACGACAAGAGCTATGGCTACACCTTC | CASSDDKSYGYTF
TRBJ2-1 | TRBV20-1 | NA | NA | TGCAGTGCGCCAGGGTGGGACAATGAGCAGTTCTTC | CSAPGWDNEQFF
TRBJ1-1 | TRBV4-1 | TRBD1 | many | TGCGCCAGCAGCCCTAACAGGGGGGACGCTGAAGCTTTCTTT | CASSPNRGDAEAFF
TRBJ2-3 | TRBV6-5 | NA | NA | TGTGCCAGCAGGCCCTATGGAGCGCCAAGCACAGATACGCAGTATTTT | CASRPYGAPSTDTQYF
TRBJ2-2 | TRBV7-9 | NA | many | TGTGCCAGCAGCTCCTCAGGACGGGCGGACGGGGAGCTGTTTTTT | CASSSSGRADGELFF
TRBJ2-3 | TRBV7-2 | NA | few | TGTGCCAGCAGCTTAAATCCGTCGGGGGCCCCTGATACGCAGTATTTT | CASSLNPSGAPDTQYF
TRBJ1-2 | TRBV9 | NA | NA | TGTGCCAGCAGCGTAGACGGGGCAGCCCTACTCTATGGCTACACCTTC | CASSVDGAALLYGYTF
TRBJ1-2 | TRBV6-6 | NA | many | TGTGCCAGCACGGGGGAATCTAACTATGGCTACACCTTC | CASTGESNYGYTF
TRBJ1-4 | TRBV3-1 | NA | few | TGTGCCAGCAGCCAAGACCTGGGGGCAGAAAAACTGTTTTTT | CASSQDLGAEKLFF
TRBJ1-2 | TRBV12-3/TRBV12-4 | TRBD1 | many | TGTGCCAGCACTCCGACAGGGGGCAACTATGGCTACACCTTC | CASTPTGGNYGYTF
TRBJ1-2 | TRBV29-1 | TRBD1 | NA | TGCAGCGTTGGGACAGGAACAAACTATGGCTACACCTTC | CSVGTGTNYGYTF
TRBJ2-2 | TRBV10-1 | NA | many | TGCGCCAGCAGTGAGATTACGGGCACCGGGGAGCTGTTTTTT | CASSEITGTGELFF
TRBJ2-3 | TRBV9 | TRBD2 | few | TGTGCCAGCAGCCAAGGGACTAGTAGCACAGATACGCAGTATTTT | CASSQGTSSTDTQYF
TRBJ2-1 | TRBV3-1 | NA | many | TGTGCCAGCAGCCAATCATTCGGAGGATACAATGAGCAGTTCTTC | CASSQSFGGYNEQFF
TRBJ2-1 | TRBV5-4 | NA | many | TGTGCCAGCAGCTTGGACGGGGCTTACAATGAGCAGTTCTTC | CASSLDGAYNEQFF
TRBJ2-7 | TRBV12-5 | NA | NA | TGTGCTAGTGGGGTCACCGAGCAGTACTTC | CASGVTEQYF
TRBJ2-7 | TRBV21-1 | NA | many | TGTGCCAGCAGCAAGGCGGGTCAGGGCGACGAGCAGTACTTC | CASSKAGQGDEQYF
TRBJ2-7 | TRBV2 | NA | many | TGTGCCAGCAGTGACGGGGCCAATTTTTACGAGCAGTACTTC | CASSDGANFYEQYF
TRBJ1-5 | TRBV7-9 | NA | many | TGTGCCAGCACCTCGAATAGCAATCAGCCCCAGCATTTT | CASTSNSNQPQHF
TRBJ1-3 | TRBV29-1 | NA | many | TGCAGCGTTGAAGGCAGCTCTGGAAACACCATATATTTT | CSVEGSSGNTIYF
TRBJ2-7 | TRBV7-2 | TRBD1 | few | TGTGCCAGCAGCTTCCGGGACAGGGGGCGTGAGCAGTACTTC | CASSFRDRGREQYF
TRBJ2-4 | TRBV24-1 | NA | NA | TGTGCCTCGGACATTCAGTACTTC | CASDIQYF
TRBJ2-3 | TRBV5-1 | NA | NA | TGCGCCAGCAGCTTTAGGGGAGCGGACACAGATACGCAGTATTTT | CASSFRGADTDTQYF
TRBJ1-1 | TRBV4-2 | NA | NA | TGTGCCAGCAGCCCGGTCGGGGTCACTGAAGCTTTCTTT | CASSPVGVTEAFF
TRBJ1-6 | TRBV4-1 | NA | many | TGCGCCAGCAAGGGGACGGGTTCACCCCTCCACTTT | CASKGTGSPLHF
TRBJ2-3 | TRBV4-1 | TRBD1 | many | TGCGCCAGCAGCCAATTCGGGACAGGGGGCGGAGATACGCAGTATTTT | CASSQFGTGGGDTQYF
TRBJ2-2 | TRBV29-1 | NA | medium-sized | TGCAGCGTTGCCGGACAGAACACCGGGGAGCTGTTTTTT | CSVAGQNTGELFF
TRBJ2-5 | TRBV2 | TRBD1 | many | TGTGCCAGCAGTGGGCGGACAGGGATGGAGACCCAGTACTTC | CASSGRTGMETQYF
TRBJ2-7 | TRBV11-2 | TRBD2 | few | TGTGCCAGCAGCTTAGCCCGGGGGGAGGGTTACGAGCAGTACTTC | CASSLARGEGYEQYF
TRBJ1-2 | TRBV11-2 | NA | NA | TGTGCCAGCAGCTCCTCCGGGACGTATGGCTACACCTTC | CASSSSGTYGYTF
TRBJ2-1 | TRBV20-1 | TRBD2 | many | TGCAGTGCTCGGCGACTAGCGGAGATATACAATGAGCAGTTCTTC | CSARRLAEIYNEQFF
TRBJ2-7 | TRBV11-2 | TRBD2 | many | TGTGCCAGCAGCCCTCGGACTAGCTACGGGCAGTACTTC | CASSPRTSYGQYF
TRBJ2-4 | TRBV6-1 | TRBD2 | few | TGTGCCAGCAGTGAAAGTCTAGCGGGAGGGCCGTGGGACATTCAGTACTTC | CASSESLAGGPWDIQYF